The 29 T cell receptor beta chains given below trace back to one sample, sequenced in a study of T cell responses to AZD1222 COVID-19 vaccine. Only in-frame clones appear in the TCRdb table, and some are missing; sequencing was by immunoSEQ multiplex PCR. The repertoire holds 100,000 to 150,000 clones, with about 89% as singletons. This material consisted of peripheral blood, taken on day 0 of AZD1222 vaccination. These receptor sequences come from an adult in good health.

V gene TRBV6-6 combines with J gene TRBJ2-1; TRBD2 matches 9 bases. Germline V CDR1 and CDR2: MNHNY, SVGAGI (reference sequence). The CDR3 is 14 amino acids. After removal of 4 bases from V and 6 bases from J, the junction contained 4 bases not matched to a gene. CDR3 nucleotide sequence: TGTGCCAGCAGTTCCGGGACTAGCATCAATGAGCAGTTCTTC. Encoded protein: CASSSGTSINEQFF.

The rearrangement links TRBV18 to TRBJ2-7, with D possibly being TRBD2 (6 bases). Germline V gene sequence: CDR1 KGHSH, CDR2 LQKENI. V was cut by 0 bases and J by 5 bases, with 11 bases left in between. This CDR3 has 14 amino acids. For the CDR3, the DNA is TGTGCCAGCTCACCACCAGGGGCGGGAAACGAGCAGTACTTC. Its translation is CASSPPGAGNEQYF.

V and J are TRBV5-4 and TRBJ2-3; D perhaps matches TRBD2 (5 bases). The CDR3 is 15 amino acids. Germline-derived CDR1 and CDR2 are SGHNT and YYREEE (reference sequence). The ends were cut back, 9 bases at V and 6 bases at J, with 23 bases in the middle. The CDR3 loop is CATHGAVGRPDTQYF. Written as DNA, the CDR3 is TGTGCCACGCACGGAGCGGTCGGAAGACCCGATACGCAGTATTTT.

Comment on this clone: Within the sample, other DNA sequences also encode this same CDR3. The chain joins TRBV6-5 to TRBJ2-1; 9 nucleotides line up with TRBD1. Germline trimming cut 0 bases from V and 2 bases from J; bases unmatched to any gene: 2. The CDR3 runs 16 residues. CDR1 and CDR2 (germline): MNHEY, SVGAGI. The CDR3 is CASSYSNRGPYNEQFF. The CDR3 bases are TGTGCCAGCAGTTACTCGAACAGGGGGCCCTACAATGAGCAGTTCTTC.

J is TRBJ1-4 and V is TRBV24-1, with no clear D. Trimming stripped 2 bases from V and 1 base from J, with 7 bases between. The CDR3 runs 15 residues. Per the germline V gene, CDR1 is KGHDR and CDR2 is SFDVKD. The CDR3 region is CATSDSGRTNEKLFF. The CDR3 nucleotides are TGTGCCACCAGTGATTCGGGGAGAACTAATGAAAAACTGTTTTTT.

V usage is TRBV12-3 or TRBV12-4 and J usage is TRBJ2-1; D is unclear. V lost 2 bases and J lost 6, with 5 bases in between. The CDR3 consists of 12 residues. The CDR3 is CASSLSGNEQFF. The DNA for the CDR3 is TGTGCCAGCAGTTTATCCGGCAATGAGCAGTTCTTC.

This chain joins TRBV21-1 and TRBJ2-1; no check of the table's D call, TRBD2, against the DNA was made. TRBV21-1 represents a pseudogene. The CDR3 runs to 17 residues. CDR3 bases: TGTGCCAGCAGAACCCCGACTAGCGGGAGTTTACGCAATGAGCAGTTCTTC. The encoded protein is CASRTPTSGSLRNEQFF.

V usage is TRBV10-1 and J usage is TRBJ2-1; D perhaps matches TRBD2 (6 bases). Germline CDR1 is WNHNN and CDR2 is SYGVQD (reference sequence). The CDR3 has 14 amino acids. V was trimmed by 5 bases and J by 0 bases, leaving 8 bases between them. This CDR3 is CASSRRGSYNEQFF. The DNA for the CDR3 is TGCGCCAGCAGTCGGAGGGGCTCCTACAATGAGCAGTTCTTC.

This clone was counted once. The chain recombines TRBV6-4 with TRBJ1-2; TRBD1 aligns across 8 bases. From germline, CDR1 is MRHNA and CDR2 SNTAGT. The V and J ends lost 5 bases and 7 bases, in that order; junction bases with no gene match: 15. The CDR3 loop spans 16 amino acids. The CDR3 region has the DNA TGTGCCAGCAGTCTAGTCATTGGGGGACAGGAGGGTGGCTACACCTTC. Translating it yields CASSLVIGGQEGGYTF.

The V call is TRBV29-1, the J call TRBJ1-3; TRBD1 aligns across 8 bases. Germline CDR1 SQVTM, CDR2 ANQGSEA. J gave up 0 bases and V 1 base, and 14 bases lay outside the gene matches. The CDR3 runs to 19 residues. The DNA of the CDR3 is TGCAGCGTTGAAGGGGGCGACAGGGGTAAGGACTACTCTGGAAACACCATATATTTT. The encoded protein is CSVEGGDRGKDYSGNTIYF.

Written as DNA, the CDR3 is TGTGCCAGTAGTCTCAACCGCCCCTCTAGAGACAACTCCTACGAGCAGTACTTC. Its protein is CASSLNRPSRDNSYEQYF. This rearrangement joins TRBV19 to TRBJ2-7; D remains unclear. Germline-derived CDR1 and CDR2 are LNHDA and SQIVND (reference sequence). Between the trimmed V and J ends, which lost 5 bases and 0 bases, there was a span of 23 bases. The CDR3 contains 18 residues.

CDR3 region: CASSLGGVKNIQYF. CDR3 DNA sequence: TGTGCCAGCAGCTTAGGGGGAGTCAAAAACATTCAGTACTTC. V and J are TRBV7-9 and TRBJ2-4, with D possibly TRBD2 on 5 matching bases. Trimming stripped 1 base from V and 3 bases from J, with 7 bases between. CDR1 and CDR2 (germline): SEHNR, FQNEAQ (reference sequence). CDR3 size: 14 residues.

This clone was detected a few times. The CDR3 bases are TGCGCCAGCAGCTTGTCGAGCCCCGTCCTCGAGCAGTACTTC. Translating it yields CASSLSSPVLEQYF. This rearrangement joins TRBV5-1 to TRBJ2-7; D ambiguous. This CDR3 contains 14 residues. V was shortened by 1 base and J by 6 bases, with 14 bases between the two germline ends. In germline, CDR1 is SGHRS, CDR2 YFSETQ.

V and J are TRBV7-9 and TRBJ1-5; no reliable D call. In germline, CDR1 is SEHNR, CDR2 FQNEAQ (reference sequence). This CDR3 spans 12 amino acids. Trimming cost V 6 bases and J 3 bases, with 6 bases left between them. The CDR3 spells CASSADNQPQHF. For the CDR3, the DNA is TGTGCCAGCAGTGCAGACAATCAGCCCCAGCATTTT. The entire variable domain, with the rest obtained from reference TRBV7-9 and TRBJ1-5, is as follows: DTGVSQNPRHKITKRGQNVTFRCDPISEHNRLYWYRQTLGQGPEFLTYFQNEAQLEKSRLLSDRFSAERPKGSFSTLEIQRTEQGDSAMYLCASSADNQPQHFGDGTRLSIL.

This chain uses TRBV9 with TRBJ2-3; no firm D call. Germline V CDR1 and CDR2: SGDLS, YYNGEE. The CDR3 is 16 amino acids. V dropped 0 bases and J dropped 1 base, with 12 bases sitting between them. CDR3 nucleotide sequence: TGTGCCAGCAGCGTAGGGAGCCGGCGCGGCACAGATACGCAGTATTTT. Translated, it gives CASSVGSRRGTDTQYF.

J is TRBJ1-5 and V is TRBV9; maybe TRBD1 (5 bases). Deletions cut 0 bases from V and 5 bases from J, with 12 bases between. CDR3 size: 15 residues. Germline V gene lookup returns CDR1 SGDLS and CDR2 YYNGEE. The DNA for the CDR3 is TGTGCCAGCAGCGTAGATCAGGGACGGGATCAGCCCCAGCATTTT. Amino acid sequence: CASSVDQGRDQPQHF.

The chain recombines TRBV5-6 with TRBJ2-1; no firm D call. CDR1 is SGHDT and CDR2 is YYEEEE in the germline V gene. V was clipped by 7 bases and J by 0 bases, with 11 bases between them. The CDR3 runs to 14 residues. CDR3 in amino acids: CASGYRTSYNEQFF. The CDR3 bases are TGTGCCAGCGGTTACCGAACCTCCTACAATGAGCAGTTCTTC.

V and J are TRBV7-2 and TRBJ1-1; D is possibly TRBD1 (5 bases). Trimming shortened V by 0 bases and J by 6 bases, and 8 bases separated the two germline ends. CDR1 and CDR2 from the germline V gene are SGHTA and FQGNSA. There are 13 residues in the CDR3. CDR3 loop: CASSLAGGAEAFF. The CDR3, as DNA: TGTGCCAGCAGCTTAGCGGGGGGGGCTGAAGCTTTCTTT.

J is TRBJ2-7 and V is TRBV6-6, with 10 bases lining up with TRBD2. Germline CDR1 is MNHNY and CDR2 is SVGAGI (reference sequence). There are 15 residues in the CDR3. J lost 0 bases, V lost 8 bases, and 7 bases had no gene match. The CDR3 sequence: CASLLTSGVSYEQYF. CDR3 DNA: TGTGCCAGCCTTCTAACTAGCGGGGTCTCCTACGAGCAGTACTTC.

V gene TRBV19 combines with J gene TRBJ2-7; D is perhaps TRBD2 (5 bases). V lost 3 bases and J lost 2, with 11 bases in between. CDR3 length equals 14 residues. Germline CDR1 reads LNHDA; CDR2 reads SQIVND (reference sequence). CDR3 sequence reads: CASSIRTGTYEQYF. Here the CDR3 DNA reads TGTGCCAGTAGTATCCGGACGGGAACCTACGAGCAGTACTTC.

The CDR3 is CASSWAFGGYTDTQYF. DNA of the CDR3: TGTGCCAGCAGCTGGGCCTTTGGGGGATATACAGATACGCAGTATTTT. V is TRBV5-5 and J is TRBJ2-3; possibly TRBD1 or TRBD2 for D (5 bases each). V was clipped by 3 bases and J by 3 bases, with 17 bases between them. The length of the CDR3 is 16 residues. From germline, CDR1 is SGHKS and CDR2 YYEKEE (reference sequence).

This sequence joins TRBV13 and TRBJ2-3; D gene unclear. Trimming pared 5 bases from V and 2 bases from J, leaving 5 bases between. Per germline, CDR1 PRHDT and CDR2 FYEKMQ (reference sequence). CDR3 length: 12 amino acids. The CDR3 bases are TGTGCCAGCAGCGGGAACACAGATACGCAGTATTTT. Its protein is CASSGNTDTQYF.

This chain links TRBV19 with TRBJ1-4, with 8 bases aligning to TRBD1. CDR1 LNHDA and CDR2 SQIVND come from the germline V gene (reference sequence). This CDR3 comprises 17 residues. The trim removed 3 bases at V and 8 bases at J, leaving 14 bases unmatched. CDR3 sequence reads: CASSILRGRGPDEKLFF. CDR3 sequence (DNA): TGTGCCAGTAGTATCCTCAGGGGGCGCGGCCCGGACGAAAAACTGTTTTTT.

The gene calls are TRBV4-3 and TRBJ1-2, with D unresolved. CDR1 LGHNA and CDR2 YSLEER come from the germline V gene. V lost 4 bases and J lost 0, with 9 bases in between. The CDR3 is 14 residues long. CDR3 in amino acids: CASSRDRPNYGYTF. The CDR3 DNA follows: TGCGCCAGCAGCCGAGACCGGCCTAACTATGGCTACACCTTC.

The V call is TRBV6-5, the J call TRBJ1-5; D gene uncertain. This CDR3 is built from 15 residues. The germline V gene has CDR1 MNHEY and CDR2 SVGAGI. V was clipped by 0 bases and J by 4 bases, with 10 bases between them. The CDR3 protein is CASSYSIPGNQPQHF. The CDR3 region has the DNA TGTGCCAGCAGTTACTCGATCCCGGGAAATCAGCCCCAGCATTTT.

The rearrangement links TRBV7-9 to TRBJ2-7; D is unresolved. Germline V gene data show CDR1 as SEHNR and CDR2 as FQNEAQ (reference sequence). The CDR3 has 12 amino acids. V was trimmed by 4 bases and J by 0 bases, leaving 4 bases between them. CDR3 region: CASSSPSYEQYF. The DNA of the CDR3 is TGTGCCAGCAGCTCCCCCTCCTACGAGCAGTACTTC.

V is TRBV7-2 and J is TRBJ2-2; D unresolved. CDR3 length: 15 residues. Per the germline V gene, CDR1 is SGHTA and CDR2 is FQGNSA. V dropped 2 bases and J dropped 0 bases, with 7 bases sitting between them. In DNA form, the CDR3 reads TGTGCCAGCAGCTTATACTACCCGAACACCGGGGAGCTGTTTTTT. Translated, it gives CASSLYYPNTGELFF.

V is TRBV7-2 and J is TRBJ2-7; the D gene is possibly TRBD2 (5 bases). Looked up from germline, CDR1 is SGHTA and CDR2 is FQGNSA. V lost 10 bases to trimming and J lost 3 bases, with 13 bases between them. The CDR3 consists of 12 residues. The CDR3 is CANGLIFYEQYF. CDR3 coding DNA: TGTGCCAACGGACTCATTTTCTACGAGCAGTACTTC. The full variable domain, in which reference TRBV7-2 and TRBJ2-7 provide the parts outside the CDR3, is GAGVSQSPSNKVTEKGKDVELRCDPISGHTALYWYRQSLGQGLEFLIYFQGNSAPDKSGLPSDRFSAERTGGSVSTLTIQRTQQEDSAVYLCANGLIFYEQYFGPGTRLTVT.

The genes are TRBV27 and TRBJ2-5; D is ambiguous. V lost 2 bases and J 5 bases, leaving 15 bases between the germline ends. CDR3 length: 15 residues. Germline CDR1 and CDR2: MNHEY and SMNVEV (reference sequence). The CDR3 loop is CASSLTPDSPETQYF. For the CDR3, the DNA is TGTGCCAGCAGTTTAACACCCGATTCTCCGGAGACCCAGTACTTC.